This T cell receptor (beta chain) was identified during a study of T-cell reconstitution after alpha-beta-depleted transplantation in children. Molecular barcoding with unique molecular identifiers was used for the TCRbeta library. TCRdb itself ran the PCR reads through MiXCR, one entry per CDR3 protein. The sample yields about 160,000 distinct CDR3 sequences, roughly 11% seen once. The sample holds many counts of this clonotype. In germline, CDR1 is SGHNT, CDR2 YYREEE (reference sequence). The V end was cut by 0 bases, the J end by 1 base, with 2 bases between. The CDR3 consists of 12 residues. This chain joins TRBV5-4 and TRBJ2-7; D is unclear. Material: PBMCs, obtained before TCRalphabeta/CD19-depleted stem cell transplant. The source of this sequence is a boy aged 2-9 years with acute myeloid leukemia, due to receive a stem cell transplant. CDR3: CASSLESYEQYF. CDR3 bases: TGTGCCAGCAGCTTGGAATCCTACGAGCAGTACTTC.